Below, one T cell receptor (beta chain) is given with its context. The data derive from a study of blood T cells in healthy people across ages. Sample-barcoded 5' priming and a J-beta primer mix drove a second PCR of about 6 to 12 cycles. MiXCR, applied by TCRdb to the 5' RACE reads, yields one record per CDR3 protein. The table shows about 800,000 distinct CDR3 sequences, with about 25% occurring only once. Between the trimmed V and J ends, which lost 4 bases and 5 bases, there was a span of 16 bases. Germline values: CDR1 DFQATT, CDR2 SNEGSKA (reference sequence). The CDR3 has 14 amino acids. The data also belong to a second study, concerning T cells of mothers and their children. As that study records: Extraction yielded RNA that went, in full, into cDNA synthesis at around 1.6 ug per 15 ul.

The rearrangement links TRBV20-1 to TRBJ2-3; D is undetermined. The sequenced material came from blood. This TCR was sampled from a boy between 10 and 17 years old in good health. In DNA, the CDR3 is TGCAGTGCTACCCCGGGCCTAACGATAGATACGCAGTATTTT. The encoded protein is CSATPGLTIDTQYF.